These 13 T cell receptor beta chains were all obtained from the same sample, sequenced in a study of cytomegalovirus exposure and HLA in healthy donors. Researchers ran the PCR with 60 Vbeta and 13 Jbeta primers. Generated by immunoSEQ multiplex PCR, the TCRdb table keeps only in-frame clones and is missing some. This sample yields over 130,000 clones, of which 76% are seen a single time; less than 2% belongs to the top ten. Sequencing was carried out using PBMCs. Receptors were obtained from a middle-aged man in good health and CMV-seronegative.

The genes are TRBV11-2 and TRBJ2-7; 9 bases line up with TRBD2. The CDR3 is 16 amino acids. After removal of 5 bases from V and 1 base from J, the junction contained 9 bases not matched to a gene. Germline V CDR1 and CDR2: SGHAT, FQNNGV. The CDR3 nucleotides are TGTGCCAGCAGCCCGTCGGGAGCGGGGGGTTCCTACGAGCAGTACTTC. Translating it yields CASSPSGAGGSYEQYF.

This clone was observed a few times. This chain connects TRBV21-1 to TRBJ1-4; the table's D gene call, TRBD1, was not cross checked with the DNA. TRBV21-1 is termed a pseudogene. The CDR3 is 17 amino acids. In DNA form, the CDR3 reads TGTGCCAGCAGCAAAATGGAACCAGGGACAGGGGGTGAAAAACTGTTTTTT. It translates to CASSKMEPGTGGEKLFF.

The chain joins TRBV28 to TRBJ2-4; D gene unclear. Germline CDR1 reads MDHEN; CDR2 reads SYDVKM. Trimming removed 5 bases from V and 2 bases from J, with 16 bases in between. The length of the CDR3 is 16 residues. CDR3 coding DNA: TGTGCCAGCAGTCAAACAGCAGCCCGGTCCAAAAACATTCAGTACTTC. Its protein is CASSQTAARSKNIQYF. Filled out from reference TRBV28 and TRBJ2-4, the complete variable domain reads DVKVTQSSRYLVKRTGEKVFLECVQDMDHENMFWYRQDPGLGLRLIYFSYDVKMKEKGDIPEGYSVSREKKERFSLILESASTNQTSMYLCASSQTAARSKNIQYFGAGTRLSVL.

This chain links TRBV21-1 with TRBJ2-2; the D call in the table, TRBD2, was not verified against the DNA. TRBV21-1 is a recognized pseudogene. The CDR3 has 18 residues. The CDR3 DNA sequence: TGTGCCAGCAGCCCAGGGCTAGCGGGAGACCGGAGTACCGGGGAGCTGTTTTTT. Protein sequence: CASSPGLAGDRSTGELFF.

The chain joins TRBV5-4 to TRBJ2-2, with D maybe TRBD1 (6 bases). Germline CDR1 reads SGHNT; CDR2 reads YYREEE (reference sequence). Trimming shortened V by 4 bases and J by 2 bases, and 12 bases separated the two germline ends. CDR3 length equals 15 residues. CDR3 coding DNA: TGTGCCAGCAGCGCGAAGGGACAAAACACCGGGGAGCTGTTTTTT. This gives the protein CASSAKGQNTGELFF.

The CDR3 DNA reads TGTGCCAGCAGTCCCCATAGCGGTCCCTACGAGCAGTACTTC. Translated, it gives CASSPHSGPYEQYF. This chain links TRBV28 with TRBJ2-7, with TRBD2 as a possible D gene (6 bases). The ends were cut back, 5 bases at V and 2 bases at J, with 13 bases in the middle. The germline V gene has CDR1 MDHEN and CDR2 SYDVKM. The CDR3 consists of 14 residues.

The chain joins TRBV19 to TRBJ1-5, with unresolved D. This CDR3 spans 16 amino acids. Trimming left V 10 bases short and J 0 bases short, with 19 bases between. Germline-derived CDR1 and CDR2 are LNHDA and SQIVND (reference sequence). This CDR3 is CATRLRDLDSNQPQHF. The DNA of the CDR3 is TGTGCCACCCGGTTGCGCGACTTGGATAGCAATCAGCCCCAGCATTTT.

This chain uses TRBV15 with TRBJ1-5, with TRBD1 as a possible D gene (5 bases). CDR3 size: 13 residues. Germline CDR1 is LNHNV and CDR2 is YYDKDF (reference sequence). The V and J ends lost 5 bases and 4 bases respectively, with 9 bases between them. CDR3 sequence (DNA): TGTGCCACCAGCCCGAAGGGGAATCAGCCCCAGCATTTT. Protein sequence: CATSPKGNQPQHF.

This sequence joins TRBV29-1 and TRBJ2-1; D is undetermined. This CDR3 has 9 residues. V lost 5 bases and J lost 6, with 2 bases in between. Germline CDR1 and CDR2: SQVTM and ANQGSEA. The CDR3, as DNA: TGCAGCGTTCTCAATGAGCAGTTCTTC. Translation: CSVLNEQFF.

This rearrangement joins TRBV9 to TRBJ2-2, with 8 bases that match TRBD1. CDR3 size: 18 residues. V lost 3 bases to trimming and J lost 4 bases; unmatched junction nucleotides: 14. Germline V CDR1 and CDR2: SGDLS, YYNGEE. CDR3 sequence: CASSGLGGRGRFTGELFF. The CDR3 nucleotides are TGTGCCAGCAGCGGCCTCGGGGGCAGGGGGCGTTTCACCGGGGAGCTGTTTTTT.

A few counts support this clone. CDR3: CASGGRGRFYGYTF. As DNA, the CDR3 is TGTGCCAGCGGAGGCAGGGGGCGCTTCTATGGCTACACCTTC. The V and J genes are TRBV21-1 and TRBJ1-2; the table's D call TRBD1 went unverified against the DNA. TRBV21-1 has pseudogene status. CDR3 size: 14 residues.

This clone appeared a single time. The chain links TRBV27 to TRBJ2-7; 8 bases fit TRBD2. Germline CDR1 reads MNHEY; CDR2 reads SMNVEV (reference sequence). V lost 3 bases, J lost 4 bases, and 5 bases stayed unmatched. This CDR3 is 14 amino acids long. In DNA form, the CDR3 reads TGTGCCAGCAGTTTCGGCGGGACTAGTTACGAGCAGTACTTC. It yields the protein CASSFGGTSYEQYF.

This chain joins TRBV1 and TRBJ2-3; TRBD2, the D gene given by the table, was not confirmed from the DNA. TRBV1 is given as a pseudogene. CDR3 length: 16 residues. CDR3 nucleotide sequence: TGCACCAGCAGCCAAGTTAATCCGGACTCCACAGATACGCAGTATTTT. Translated, it gives CTSSQVNPDSTDTQYF.